Listed below are T cell receptor beta chains from one sample, sequenced in a study of control samples from healthy donors and cancer patients. Assay used: immunoSEQ multiplex PCR; TCRdb lists only in-frame clones, some missing. In the table there are roughly 69,000 clones, more than 80% of which are singletons. The sample comprised blood. The receptors originated from a man in his 60s in good health. CDR3s include the opening cysteine and the closing phenylalanine or tryptophan. The order of the fields is V gene, clone size, CDR3 protein. Expanded clones get a size class; other rows say once, few or many, or leave the size out.

>TRBV6-2/TRBV6-3|-
CASSYNYGYTF
>TRBV28|-
CANPGGPYNSPLHF
>TRBV5-6|once
CASSLVGGEGDEQFF
>TRBV7-8|-
CASSLFSGSGANVLTF
>TRBV7-2|-
CASSLRDRETYNEQFF
>TRBV5-1|-
CASSLDPIYNEQFF
>TRBV5-1|-
CASSSGQGASNVLTF
>TRBV9|-
CASSSPGTARIGYTF
>TRBV14|-
CASSHSWRAYEQYF
>TRBV7-2|-
CASSPPGTSTYNEQFF
>TRBV4-3|-
CASSQGWGSPLHF
>TRBV7-2|-
CASQSGTSVDVYTDTQYF
>TRBV27|-
CASSLSRGAGNTIYF
>TRBV3-1/TRBV3-2|-
CASSEATQTFF
>TRBV4-2|-
CASSQDRVSGRGPKGGELFF
>TRBV7-8|-
CASSLLARMSSYNEQFF
>TRBV6-2/TRBV6-3|once
CASSYMTDWERGSEQYF
>TRBV12-5|-
CASGIAGGRNEQFF
>TRBV4-2|-
CASRGTGSEKLFF
>TRBV24-1|-
CATSDPAQGSNQPQHF
>TRBV5-4|-
CASSGGLAHNEQFF
>TRBV5-4|-
CASSSHSYEQYF
>TRBV25-1|-
CASSDISGSEQYF
>TRBV7-9|-
CASSLATTNEKLFF
>TRBV27|-
CASSSVSGVYNEQFF
>TRBV19|-
CASSLGLPADTQYF
>TRBV7-9|-
CASSLSAYEQYF